This T cell receptor beta chain was recovered during a study of spatial heterogeneity in lung cancer. Overall study findings and caveats: Intratumoral expanded alpha and beta TCR counts were found to track tumor mutation counts.

On this clonotype itself: Its antigen is undetermined.

TCRdb redid the calling of the 5' RACE reads with MiXCR, one entry per CDR3 protein. The repertoire consists of 5,000 or so distinct CDR3 sequences, with 5.5% to 9% occurring once and the leading ten covering about 19%. V lost 6 bases, J lost 1 base, and 13 bases lay in between. The germline V gene has CDR1 SGHRS and CDR2 YFSETQ. This CDR3 has 14 amino acids. This sample's time point: sample taken at primary tumor resection. Material for sequencing was whole RNA from tumor, nontumor lung or frozen PBMC, left unsorted. The V gene is TRBV5-1, the J gene TRBJ2-5; D might be TRBD1 or TRBD2, each matching 5 bases. The TCR comes from a male donor with early-stage non-small cell lung cancer. The sequencing here drew on lung tumor tissue, taken at surgery. The CDR3 loop is CASTKGRTQETQYF. In nucleotides, the CDR3 is TGCGCCAGCACCAAGGGACGGACCCAAGAGACCCAGTACTTC.